This T cell receptor beta chain was sequenced for a study of T cells in Graves' hyperthyroidism and ophthalmopathy. For this clonotype: As yet, its antigen is unknown.

The V and J ends lost 3 bases and 6 bases, in that order; junction bases with no gene match: 3. CDR1 and CDR2 from the germline V gene are WSHSY and SAAADI. The CDR3 contains 15 residues. General study findings and limits: Most clonotypes expanded in the thyroid (above 0.001) were also present in blood. By a 13 V-J model, ophthalmopathy was set apart from stable hyperthyroidism.

TCR beta CDR3 sequences were amplified from RNA transcripts. TCR CDR3 underwent first-round RT-PCR with the HTBI primer set. TCRdb called the multiplex PCR reads again in MiXCR, with one record for every CDR3 protein. The data show over 500,000 distinct CDR3 sequences, 40% to 50% seen once. J is TRBJ1-5 and V is TRBV10-2; 12 positions agree with TRBD1. What was sequenced was peripheral blood or thyroid tissue (not recorded which). This receptor was obtained from an adult woman with Graves' disease, either hyperthyroidism or ophthalmopathy (not recorded which). CDR3: CASSEGTGGTQPQHF. Here the CDR3 DNA reads TGCGCCAGCAGTGAAGGGACAGGGGGCACTCAGCCCCAGCATTTT.